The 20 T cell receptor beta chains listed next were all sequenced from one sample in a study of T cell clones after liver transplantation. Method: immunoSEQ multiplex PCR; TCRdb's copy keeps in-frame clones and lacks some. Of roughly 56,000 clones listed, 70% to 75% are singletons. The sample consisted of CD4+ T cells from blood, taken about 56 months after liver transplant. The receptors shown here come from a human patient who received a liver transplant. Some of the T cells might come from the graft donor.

CDR3 loop: CASSLPLGRGFNSPLHF. In DNA form, the CDR3 reads TGCGCCAGCAGCCTACCTTTGGGGCGGGGATTTAATTCACCCCTCCACTTT. The chain couples TRBV4-1 to TRBJ1-6, with D tentatively TRBD1 (5 bases). The CDR3 spans 17 residues. Germline V gene sequence: CDR1 MGHRA, CDR2 YSYEKL. V lost 4 bases to trimming and J lost 6 bases, with 19 bases between them.

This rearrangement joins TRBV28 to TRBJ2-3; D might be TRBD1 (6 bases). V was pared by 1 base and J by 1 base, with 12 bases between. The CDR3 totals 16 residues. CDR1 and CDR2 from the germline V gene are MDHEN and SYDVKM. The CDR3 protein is CASSLFGGAGTDTQYF. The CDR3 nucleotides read TGTGCCAGCAGTTTATTTGGGGGCGCTGGCACAGATACGCAGTATTTT.

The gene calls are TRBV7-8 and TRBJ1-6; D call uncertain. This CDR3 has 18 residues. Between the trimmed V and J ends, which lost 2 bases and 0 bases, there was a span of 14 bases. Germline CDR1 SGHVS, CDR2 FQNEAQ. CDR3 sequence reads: CASSLTGVASSYNSPLHF. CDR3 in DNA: TGTGCCAGCAGCTTAACTGGCGTCGCGAGCTCCTATAATTCACCCCTCCACTTT. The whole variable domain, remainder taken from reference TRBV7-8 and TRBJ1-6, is GAGVSQSPRYKVAKRGQDVALRCDPISGHVSLFWYQQALGQGPEFLTYFQNEAQLDKSGLPSDRFFAERPEGSVSTLKIQRTQQEDSAVYLCASSLTGVASSYNSPLHFGNGTRLTVT.

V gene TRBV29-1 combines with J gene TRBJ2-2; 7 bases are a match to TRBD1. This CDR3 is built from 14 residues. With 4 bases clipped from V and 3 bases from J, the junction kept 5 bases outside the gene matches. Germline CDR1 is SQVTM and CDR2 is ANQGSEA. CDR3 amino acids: CSVGEQGDTGELFF. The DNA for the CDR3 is TGCAGCGTTGGGGAGCAGGGGGACACCGGGGAGCTGTTTTTT.

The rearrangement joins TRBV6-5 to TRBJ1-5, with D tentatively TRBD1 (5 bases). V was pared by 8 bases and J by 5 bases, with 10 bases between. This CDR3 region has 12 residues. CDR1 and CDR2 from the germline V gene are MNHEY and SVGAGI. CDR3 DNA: TGTGCCAGCGGGGGAGGCGATCAGCCCCAGCATTTT. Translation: CASGGGDQPQHF.

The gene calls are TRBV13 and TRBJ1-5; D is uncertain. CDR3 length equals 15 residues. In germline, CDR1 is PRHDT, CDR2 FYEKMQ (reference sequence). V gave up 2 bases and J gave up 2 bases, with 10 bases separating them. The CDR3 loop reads CASSLREIGNQPQHF. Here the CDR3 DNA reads TGTGCCAGCAGCTTACGGGAAATTGGCAATCAGCCCCAGCATTTT.

CDR3 DNA sequence: TGTGCCAGTAGTATCACAGGGCCCAGGGCCGCGGCAGATACGCAGTATTTT. Encoded protein: CASSITGPRAAADTQYF. The J gene is TRBJ2-3, the V gene TRBV19, with D tentatively TRBD1 (6 bases). This CDR3 has 17 amino acids. Germline-derived CDR1 and CDR2 are LNHDA and SQIVND (reference sequence). Trimming left V 3 bases short and J 4 bases short, with 20 bases between.

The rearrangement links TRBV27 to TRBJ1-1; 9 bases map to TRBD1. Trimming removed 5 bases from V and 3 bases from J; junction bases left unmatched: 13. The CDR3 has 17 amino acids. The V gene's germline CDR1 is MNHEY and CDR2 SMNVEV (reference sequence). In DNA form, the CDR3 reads TGTGCCAGCAGTCCAGGGACAGGGAAGGCGGGGTACACTGAAGCTTTCTTT. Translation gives CASSPGTGKAGYTEAFF.

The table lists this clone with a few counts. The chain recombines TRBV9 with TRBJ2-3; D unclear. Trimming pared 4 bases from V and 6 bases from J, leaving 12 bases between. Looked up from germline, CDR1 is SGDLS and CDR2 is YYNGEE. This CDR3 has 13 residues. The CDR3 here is CASSPQGRDTQYF. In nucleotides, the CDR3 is TGTGCCAGCAGCCCCCAAGGTAGGGATACGCAGTATTTT.

CDR3 residues: CASSLSGGGRTEAFF. In DNA, the CDR3 is TGTGCCAGCAGTTTAAGCGGGGGGGGAAGGACTGAAGCTTTCTTT. The rearrangement uses TRBV28 and TRBJ1-1; D might be TRBD1 (5 bases). Trimming pared 2 bases from V and 5 bases from J, leaving 15 bases between. This CDR3 is 15 amino acids long. Looked up from germline, CDR1 is MDHEN and CDR2 is SYDVKM. Looking up the rest from reference TRBV28 and TRBJ1-1 gives the full variable domain: DVKVTQSSRYLVKRTGEKVFLECVQDMDHENMFWYRQDPGLGLRLIYFSYDVKMKEKGDIPEGYSVSREKKERFSLILESASTNQTSMYLCASSLSGGGRTEAFFGQGTRLTVV.

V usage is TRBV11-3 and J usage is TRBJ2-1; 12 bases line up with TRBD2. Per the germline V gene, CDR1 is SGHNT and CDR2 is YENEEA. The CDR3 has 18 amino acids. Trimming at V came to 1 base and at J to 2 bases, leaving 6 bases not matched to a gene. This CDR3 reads CASSLGLAGGRPYNEQFF. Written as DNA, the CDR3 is TGTGCCAGCAGCTTAGGCCTAGCGGGGGGGAGACCCTACAATGAGCAGTTCTTC.

The CDR3 loop reads CASSTHDNEQFF. The CDR3 DNA follows: TGTGCCAGCAGCACACACGACAATGAGCAGTTCTTC. The V gene is TRBV7-2, the J gene TRBJ2-1; no reliable D call. V was pared by 5 bases and J by 5 bases, with 7 bases between. The CDR3 length is 12 residues. Germline V gives CDR1 SGHTA, CDR2 FQGNSA.

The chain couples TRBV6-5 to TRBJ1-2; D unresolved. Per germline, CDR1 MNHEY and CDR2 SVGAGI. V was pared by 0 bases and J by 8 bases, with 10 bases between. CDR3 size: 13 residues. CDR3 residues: CASSYSGERGYTF. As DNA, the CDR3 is TGTGCCAGCAGTTACTCCGGAGAAAGGGGCTACACCTTC.

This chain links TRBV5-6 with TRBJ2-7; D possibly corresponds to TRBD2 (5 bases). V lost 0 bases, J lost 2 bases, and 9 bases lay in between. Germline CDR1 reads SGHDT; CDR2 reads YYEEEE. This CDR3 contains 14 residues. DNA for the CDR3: TGTGCCAGCAGCTTGGGCGGGCCGGCCTACGAGCAGTACTTC. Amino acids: CASSLGGPAYEQYF.

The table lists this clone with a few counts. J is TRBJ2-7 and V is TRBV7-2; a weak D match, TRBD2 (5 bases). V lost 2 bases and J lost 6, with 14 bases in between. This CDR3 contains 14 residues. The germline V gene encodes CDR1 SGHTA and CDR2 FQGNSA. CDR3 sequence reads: CASSLYKGAREQYF. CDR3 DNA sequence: TGTGCCAGCAGCTTATATAAGGGAGCGCGCGAGCAGTACTTC.

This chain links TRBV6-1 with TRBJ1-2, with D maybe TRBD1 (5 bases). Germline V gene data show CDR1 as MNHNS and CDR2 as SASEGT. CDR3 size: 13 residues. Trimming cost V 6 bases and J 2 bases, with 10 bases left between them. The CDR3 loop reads CASSRGGNYGYTF. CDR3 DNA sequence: TGTGCCAGCAGCCGGGGGGGGAACTATGGCTACACCTTC.

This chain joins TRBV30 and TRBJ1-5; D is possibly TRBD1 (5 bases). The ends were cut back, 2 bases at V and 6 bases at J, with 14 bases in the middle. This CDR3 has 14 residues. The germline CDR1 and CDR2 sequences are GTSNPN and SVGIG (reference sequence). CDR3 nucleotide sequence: TGTGCCTGGAGTATTTCAGGGAATAGTCAGCCCCAGCATTTT. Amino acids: CAWSISGNSQPQHF.

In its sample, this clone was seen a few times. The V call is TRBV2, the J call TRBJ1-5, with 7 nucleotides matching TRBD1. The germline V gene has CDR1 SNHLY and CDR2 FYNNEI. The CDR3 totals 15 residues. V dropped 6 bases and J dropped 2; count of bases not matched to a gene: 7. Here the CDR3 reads CASSLQGRGNQPQHF. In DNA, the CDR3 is TGTGCCAGCAGCCTACAGGGGAGGGGCAATCAGCCCCAGCATTTT.

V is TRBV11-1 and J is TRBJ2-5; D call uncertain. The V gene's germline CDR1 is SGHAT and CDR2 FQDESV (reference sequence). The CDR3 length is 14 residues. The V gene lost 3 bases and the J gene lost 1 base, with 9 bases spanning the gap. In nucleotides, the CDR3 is TGTGCCAGCAGCTTTGACCGAAGCCAAGAGACCCAGTACTTC. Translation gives CASSFDRSQETQYF.

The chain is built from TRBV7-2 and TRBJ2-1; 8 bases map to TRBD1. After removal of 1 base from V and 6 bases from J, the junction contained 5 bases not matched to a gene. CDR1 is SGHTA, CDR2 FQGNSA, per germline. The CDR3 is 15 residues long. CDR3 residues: CASSLDAQGGNEQFF. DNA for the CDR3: TGTGCCAGCAGCTTAGACGCACAGGGGGGCAATGAGCAGTTCTTC.